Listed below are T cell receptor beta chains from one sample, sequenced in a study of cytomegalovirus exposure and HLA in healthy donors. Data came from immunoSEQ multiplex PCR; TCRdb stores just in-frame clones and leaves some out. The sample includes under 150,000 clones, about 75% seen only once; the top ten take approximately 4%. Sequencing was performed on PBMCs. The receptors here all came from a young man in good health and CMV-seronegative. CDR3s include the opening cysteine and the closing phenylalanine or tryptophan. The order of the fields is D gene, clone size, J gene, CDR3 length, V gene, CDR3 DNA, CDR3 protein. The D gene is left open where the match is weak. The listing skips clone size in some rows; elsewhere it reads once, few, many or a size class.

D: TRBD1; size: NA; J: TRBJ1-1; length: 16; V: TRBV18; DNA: TGTGCCAGCTCCAGACAGGGAGGAGGGTCGAACACTGAAGCTTTCTTT; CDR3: CASSRQGGGSNTEAFF
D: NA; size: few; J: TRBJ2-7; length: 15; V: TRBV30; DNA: TGTGCCTGGAGCCCCAGGGCTGGGCTCTCCTACGAGCAGTACTTC; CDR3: CAWSPRAGLSYEQYF
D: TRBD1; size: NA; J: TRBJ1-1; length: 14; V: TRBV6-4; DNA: TGTGCCAGCAGTGAACGACAGGGGAACACTGAAGCTTTCTTT; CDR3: CASSERQGNTEAFF
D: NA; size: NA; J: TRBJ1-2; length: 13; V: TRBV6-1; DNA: TGTGCCAGCAGAGCGGACGCGCACTATGGCTACACCTTC; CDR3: CASRADAHYGYTF
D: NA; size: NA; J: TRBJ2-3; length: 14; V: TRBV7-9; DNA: TGTGCCAGCAGCCCACGGGGACAAACAGATACGCAGTATTTT; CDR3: CASSPRGQTDTQYF
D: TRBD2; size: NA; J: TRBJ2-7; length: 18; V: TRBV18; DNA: TGTGCCAGCTCACCGCGGACTAGCGGGAACCTACCGGCGGGCGAGCAGTACTTC; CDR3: CASSPRTSGNLPAGEQYF
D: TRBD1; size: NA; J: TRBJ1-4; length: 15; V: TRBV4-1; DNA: TGCGCCAGCAGCCCCCGGACAGGGTCGAATGAAAAACTGTTTTTT; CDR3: CASSPRTGSNEKLFF
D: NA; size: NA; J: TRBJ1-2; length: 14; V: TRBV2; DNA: TGTGCCAGCAGTATGGAACAGGCCAACTATGGCTACACCTTC; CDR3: CASSMEQANYGYTF
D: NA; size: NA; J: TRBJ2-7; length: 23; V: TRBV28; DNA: TGTGCCAGCAGTTTCGACGCGGCCCCTGACAGGGTCACCTTAGCGGGAATTTCCTACGAGCAGTACTTC; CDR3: CASSFDAAPDRVTLAGISYEQYF
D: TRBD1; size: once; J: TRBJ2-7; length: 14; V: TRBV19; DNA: TGTGCCAGTAGTATGACAGGGGGCTTCTACGAGCAGTACTTC; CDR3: CASSMTGGFYEQYF